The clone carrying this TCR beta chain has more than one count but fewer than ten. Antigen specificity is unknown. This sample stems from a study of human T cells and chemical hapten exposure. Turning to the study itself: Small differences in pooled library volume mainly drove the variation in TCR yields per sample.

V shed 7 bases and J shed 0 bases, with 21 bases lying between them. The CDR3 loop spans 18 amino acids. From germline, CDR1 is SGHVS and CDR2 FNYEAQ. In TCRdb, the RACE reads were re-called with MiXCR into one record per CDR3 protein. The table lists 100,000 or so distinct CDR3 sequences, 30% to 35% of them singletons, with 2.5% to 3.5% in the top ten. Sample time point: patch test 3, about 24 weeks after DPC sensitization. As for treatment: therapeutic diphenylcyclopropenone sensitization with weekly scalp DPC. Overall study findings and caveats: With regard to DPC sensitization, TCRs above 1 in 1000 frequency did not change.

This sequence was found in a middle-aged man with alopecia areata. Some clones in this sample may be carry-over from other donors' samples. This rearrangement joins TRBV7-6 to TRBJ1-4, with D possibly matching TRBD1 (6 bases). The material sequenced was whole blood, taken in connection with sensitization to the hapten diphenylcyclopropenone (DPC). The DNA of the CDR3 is TGTGCCAGCACCCTCGAGCCGGGACAATTTACAACTAATGAAAAACTGTTTTTT. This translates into CASTLEPGQFTTNEKLFF. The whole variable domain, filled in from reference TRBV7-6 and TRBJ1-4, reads GAGVSQSPRYKVTKRGQDVALRCDPISGHVSLYWYRQALGQGPEFLTYFNYEAQQDKSGLPNDRFSAERPEGSISTLTIQRTEQRDSAMYRCASTLEPGQFTTNEKLFFGSGTQLSVL.